The 14 T cell receptor beta chains presented below share a single source sample, sequenced in a study of shared clonotypes between healthy human individuals. Sequenced by immunoSEQ multiplex PCR; TCRdb stores in-frame clones only, minus some. The data hold under 600,000 clones, with 90% to 96% observed a single time. Material: naive CD4+ T cells sorted from blood. Subset denoted: CD45RA+ positively selected. Receptors were obtained from a woman aged 25 to 45 in good health.

V gene TRBV11-2 combines with J gene TRBJ2-6; 12 bases are a match to TRBD2. Germline CDR1 SGHAT, CDR2 FQNNGV. The CDR3 covers 19 residues. The V segment lost 6 bases and the J segment 1 base; nucleotides outside the gene matches: 10. The CDR3 reads CASSPRLAGGLSGANVLTF. The CDR3 nucleotides read TGTGCCAGCAGTCCCAGGCTAGCGGGAGGGTTATCTGGGGCCAACGTCCTGACTTTC.

The chain combines TRBV4-1 with TRBJ2-3; D call uncertain. V was clipped by 5 bases and J by 4 bases, with 31 bases between them. Germline assignment: CDR1 MGHRA and CDR2 YSYEKL. The CDR3 is made up of 20 amino acids. This chain's CDR3 is CASSTSHGGVGKGQPDTQYF. CDR3 bases: TGCGCCAGCAGCACCAGCCACGGCGGTGTAGGGAAGGGTCAACCAGATACGCAGTATTTT.

This rearrangement joins TRBV7-2 to TRBJ2-7; 10 bases align to TRBD2. The CDR3 covers 13 residues. Germline V gene data show CDR1 as SGHTA and CDR2 as FQGNSA. The J segment lost 6 bases and the V segment lost 6 bases, leaving 5 bases of the junction unmatched. Written as DNA, the CDR3 is TGTGCCAGCAGTCTAGCGGGAGTCCGCGAGCAGTACTTC. It encodes CASSLAGVREQYF.

The chain is built from TRBV19 and TRBJ1-4; 8 nucleotides match TRBD1. In germline, CDR1 is LNHDA, CDR2 SQIVND (reference sequence). CDR3 size: 14 residues. With 6 bases clipped from V and 6 bases from J, the junction kept 6 bases outside the gene matches. CDR3 amino acids: CASRAQGVDEKLFF. The CDR3 DNA reads as TGTGCCAGTAGGGCACAGGGGGTGGATGAAAAACTGTTTTTT.

The chain employs TRBV5-1 and TRBJ2-5, with TRBD1 matching over 9 bases. V gave up 2 bases and J gave up 4 bases; unmatched junction bases: 6. The germline V gene encodes CDR1 SGHRS and CDR2 YFSETQ. The CDR3 covers 15 residues. CDR3 sequence (DNA): TGCGCCAGCAGCTTCGGGACAGGGCAGGGAGAGACCCAGTACTTC. Its protein is CASSFGTGQGETQYF.

The chain is built from TRBV29-1 and TRBJ1-2, with D possibly being TRBD1 (6 bases). The CDR3 loop spans 10 amino acids. V gave up 4 bases and J gave up 6 bases, with 6 bases separating them. CDR1 and CDR2 (germline): SQVTM, ANQGSEA. The chain's CDR3 is CSVGDNGYTF. Written as DNA, the CDR3 is TGCAGCGTTGGGGACAATGGCTACACCTTC.

The chain is built from TRBV5-5 and TRBJ1-5; 7 bases fit TRBD1. Germline trimming cut 4 bases from V and 5 bases from J; bases unmatched to any gene: 6. Germline V CDR1 and CDR2: SGHKS, YYEKEE (reference sequence). The CDR3 consists of 14 residues. This CDR3 reads CASSLQGRDQPQHF. In nucleotides, the CDR3 is TGTGCCAGCAGCCTACAGGGGAGGGATCAGCCCCAGCATTTT. The full variable domain, with the rest looked up from reference TRBV5-5 and TRBJ1-5, is DAGVTQSPTHLIKTRGQQVTLRCSPISGHKSVSWYQQVLGQGPQFIFQYYEKEERGRGNFPDRFSARQFPNYSSELNVNALLLGDSALYLCASSLQGRDQPQHFGDGTRLSIL.

J is TRBJ2-2 and V is TRBV7-8; TRBD2 aligns across 12 bases. Germline V gene sequence: CDR1 SGHVS, CDR2 FQNEAQ. Trimming took 4 bases from V and 6 from J; bases not matched to a gene: 6. There are 16 residues in the CDR3. The CDR3 bases are TGTGCCAGCAGCTGGCGACTAGCGGGAGTCGCCGGGGAGCTGTTTTTT. Encoded protein: CASSWRLAGVAGELFF.

The chain combines TRBV19 with TRBJ1-3, with D unclear. The germline gives CDR1 LNHDA, CDR2 SQIVND (reference sequence). Trimming took off 7 bases at V and 4 bases at J, with 8 bases between the two ends. There are 12 residues in the CDR3. CDR3 amino acids: CASTFGGNTIYF. In DNA form, the CDR3 reads TGTGCCAGTACTTTCGGAGGAAACACCATATATTTT.

The chain has TRBV6-5 and TRBJ2-5, with 10 bases lining up with TRBD1. The germline gives CDR1 MNHEY, CDR2 SVGAGI. V shed 4 bases, J shed 5 bases, and the junction held 10 bases outside the gene matches. This CDR3 region has 16 residues. The CDR3 spells CASSSIRDRGQETQYF. The DNA for the CDR3 is TGTGCCAGCAGTTCCATTCGGGACAGGGGACAGGAGACCCAGTACTTC.

The chain carries TRBV11-2 and TRBJ2-5, with a tentative D call TRBD2 (5 bases). The J call may be in error: the DNA end matches TRBJ2-7 better. CDR3 length equals 13 residues. Per the germline V gene, CDR1 is SGHAT and CDR2 is FQNNGV. The DNA of the CDR3 is TGTGCCAGCAGGCTAGCTGGGACCTACGAGCAGTACTTC. It is translated as CASRLAGTYEQYF.

The chain has TRBV4-1 and TRBJ2-2; tentatively, D is TRBD1 (5 bases). Germline CDR1 and CDR2: MGHRA and YSYEKL. Trimming shortened V by 4 bases and J by 4 bases, and 19 bases separated the two germline ends. The CDR3 length is 17 residues. The CDR3 region has the DNA TGCGCCAGCAGCCGATCGCCTTCAGGGCGCGCCACCGGGGAGCTGTTTTTT. Its protein product is CASSRSPSGRATGELFF.

The CDR3 nucleotides read TGTGCCAGCAGCCTGGCAAGGACCTCGACTGAAGCTTTCTTT. Its translation is CASSLARTSTEAFF. The chain uses TRBV2 and TRBJ1-1; no clear D. V lost 6 bases and J 5 bases, leaving 16 bases between the germline ends. The CDR3 has 14 residues. Germline-derived CDR1 and CDR2 are SNHLY and FYNNEI. The full variable domain, rest sourced from reference TRBV2 and TRBJ1-1, is EPEVTQTPSHQVTQMGQEVILRCVPISNHLYFYWYRQILGQKVEFLVSFYNNEISEKSEIFDDQFSVERPDGSNFTLKIRSTKLEDSAMYFCASSLARTSTEAFFGQGTRLTVV.

This rearrangement joins TRBV19 to TRBJ2-7; 11 nucleotides agree with TRBD2. Germline CDR1 is LNHDA and CDR2 is SQIVND (reference sequence). V shed 2 bases and J 5 bases; nucleotides not matched to a gene: 11. The CDR3 sequence is 17 residues long. As DNA, the CDR3 is TGTGCCAGTAGTATAACTCTTATAGCGGGAGGGCCCCACGAGCAGTACTTC. It yields the protein CASSITLIAGGPHEQYF.